Below, 2 T cell receptor beta chains from the same sample are listed, as sequenced in a study of CXCR3-negative and CXCR3-positive naive CD8 T cells. The libraries of TRB cDNA were constructed through 5' RACE using UMI labels. From its re-call of the 5' RACE reads, TCRdb lists each CDR3 protein once, without DNA. Reported are approximately 58,000 distinct CDR3 sequences; the ten largest clones contain 0.4% to 0.5%. Material for sequencing was naive CXCR3- CD8+ T cells from blood. Subset denoted: CD45RO-CCR7+CD27+CD95- naive CD8+ T cells lacking CXCR3 (TNR3-). These receptor sequences come from a human donor in good health. Some clones in this sample may be carry-over from other donors' samples.

V gene TRBV20-1 combines with J gene TRBJ2-2. Germline CDR1 is DFQATT and CDR2 is SNEGSKA (reference sequence). The CDR3 has 13 residues. CDR3 sequence: CSARDTATGELFF.

The chain uses TRBV10-3 and TRBJ2-3; TCRdb's D gene call, TRBD1, goes unchecked for lack of DNA. Germline V gene data show CDR1 as ENHRY and CDR2 as SYGVKD. The length of the CDR3 is 15 residues. The CDR3 protein is CAISEPGQFTDTQYF.